This T cell receptor (beta chain) was recovered during a study of blood T cell repertoires in COVID-19. Only in-frame clones appear in the TCRdb table, and some are missing; sequencing was by immunoSEQ multiplex PCR. The profile shows 150,000 or so clones, over 65% of them singletons. After removal of 6 bases from V and 12 bases from J, the junction contained 7 bases not matched to a gene. This CDR3 comprises 12 residues. The sequence was obtained from a woman over 75 with active or convalescent COVID-19. The source material was peripheral blood. The chain combines TRBV12-3 or TRBV12-4 with TRBJ2-1; TRBD1 matches 8 bases. CDR3 sequence reads: CASRPQGAGQFF. In nucleotides, the CDR3 is TGTGCCAGCAGACCTCAGGGGGCAGGGCAGTTCTTC.